Following are 6 T cell receptor beta chains from one sample sequenced in a study of cytomegalovirus exposure and HLA in healthy donors. 13 Jbeta primers and 60 Vbeta primers were used for the PCR. This table comes from immunoSEQ multiplex PCR, and its TCRdb copy is limited to in-frame clones, with some not included. The table includes roughly 150,000 clones, roughly 10% detected once. The sample taken for sequencing was PBMCs. The receptors originated from a man between 50 and 59 years old in good health and CMV-seronegative.

This rearrangement joins TRBV2 to TRBJ1-2; D call uncertain. The CDR3 totals 14 residues. V lost 4 bases, J lost 3 bases, and 12 bases lay in between. Germline lookup yields CDR1 SNHLY and CDR2 FYNNEI. The chain's CDR3 is CASSAPTSYYGYTF. DNA of the CDR3: TGTGCCAGCAGTGCCCCGACAAGTTACTATGGCTACACCTTC.

This clone came up a few times. CDR3 in DNA: TGCGCCAGCGTTACAGGGGGCCCCAGGCGGGAGCAGTACTTC. Translation: CASVTGGPRREQYF. The chain carries TRBV10-2 and TRBJ2-7; 9 nucleotides match TRBD1. The CDR3 consists of 14 residues. CDR1 and CDR2 from the germline V gene are WSHSY and SAAADI. V shed 8 bases, J shed 7 bases, and the junction held 12 bases outside the gene matches.

The V gene is TRBV30, the J gene TRBJ2-5; 8 positions match TRBD1. The DNA end favors TRBJ2-7, so the J call may be wrong. Germline V lookup: CDR1 GTSNPN, CDR2 SVGIG (reference sequence). The CDR3 covers 12 residues. The CDR3 nucleotides read TGTGCCTGGAACAGGGGGACCTACGAGCAGTACTTC. As protein: CAWNRGTYEQYF.

This chain joins TRBV6-4 and TRBJ2-2; a possible D gene is TRBD2 (7 bases). In germline, CDR1 is MRHNA, CDR2 SNTAGT. V shed 2 bases and J shed 4 bases, with 11 bases lying between them. This CDR3 comprises 15 residues. The CDR3 region is CASSDEGGSTGELFF. The CDR3 coding sequence is TGTGCCAGCAGTGACGAGGGGGGGTCCACCGGGGAGCTGTTTTTT.

The chain has TRBV30 and TRBJ1-2, with D possibly matching TRBD1 (6 bases). The germline V gene encodes CDR1 GTSNPN and CDR2 SVGIG (reference sequence). V gave up 5 bases and J gave up 0 bases, with 10 bases separating them. This CDR3 comprises 13 residues. CDR3 in amino acids: CAWGKGANYGYTF. As DNA, the CDR3 is TGTGCCTGGGGGAAGGGGGCTAACTATGGCTACACCTTC.

The chain employs TRBV6-1 and TRBJ2-1, with 11 bases fitting TRBD2. This CDR3 contains 17 residues. Germline V gene lookup returns CDR1 MNHNS and CDR2 SASEGT. Trimming took 2 bases from V and 4 from J; bases not matched to a gene: 7. Here the CDR3 reads CASSEFSTSGVYNEQFF. DNA of the CDR3: TGTGCCAGCAGTGAATTCTCGACTAGCGGGGTTTACAATGAGCAGTTCTTC.